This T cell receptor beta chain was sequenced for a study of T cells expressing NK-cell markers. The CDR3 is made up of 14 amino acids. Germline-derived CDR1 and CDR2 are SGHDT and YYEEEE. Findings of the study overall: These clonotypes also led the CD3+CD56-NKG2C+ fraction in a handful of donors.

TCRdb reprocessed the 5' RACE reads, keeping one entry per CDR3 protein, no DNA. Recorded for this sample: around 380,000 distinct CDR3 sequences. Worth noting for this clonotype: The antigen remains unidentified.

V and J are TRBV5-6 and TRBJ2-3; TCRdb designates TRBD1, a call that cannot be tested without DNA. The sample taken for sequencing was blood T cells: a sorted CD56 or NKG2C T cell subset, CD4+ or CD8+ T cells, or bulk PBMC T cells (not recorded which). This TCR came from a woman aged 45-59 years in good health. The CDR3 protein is CASSGDTSTDTQYF.